This TCR beta chain was obtained from a study of Ad26.COV2.S vaccination and SARS-CoV-2 variants (dated by TCRdb to the early 2020s). About the full investigation: Vaccine-arm donors came from COV1001, a multicentre, randomized, double-blind, placebo-controlled phase I-IIa trial of Ad26.COV2.S in healthy adults. Ad26.COV2.S was administered intramuscularly at 5 x 10^10 or 1 x 10^11 viral particles, either as a single shot or as two shots given 56 days apart. A total of 32 samples were included in the TCR-sequenced set, comprising roughly 20 Ad26.COV2.S vaccine recipients, 5 placebo recipients and 8 SARS-CoV-2 convalescent individuals. Throughout the experiments and outcome assessment, investigators stayed blinded to trial group allocation. Participants in the trial were split at random into five groups of five each, receiving low-dose or high-dose Ad26.COV2.S once or twice, or else placebo on both occasions. TCRbeta repertoire sequencing served as the tool for gauging how specific and how broad the SARS-CoV-2-reactive T cell receptors were following Ad26.COV2.S vaccination. Overall results and qualifications from the work: Ad26.COV2.S recipients had higher spike-specific TCR breadth than placebo recipients (P = 0.0014). Comparable non-spike TCR breadth was observed between vaccine and placebo recipients, consistent with only spike being contained in the vaccine. According to the authors, total T cell responses may have been underestimated by the TCR breadth and depth analyses. The study was not powered for comparison of responses between vaccine doses or regimens. Substantial breadth of spike-specific CD8+ and CD4+ T cell responses was reported after vaccination.

The treatment or condition label, read with the paper, signifies: roughly 18 received Ad26.COV2.S at low or high dose, single or two shots; about 5 received placebo; per-sample allocation not given. For vaccine and placebo recipients, repertoires were sequenced using samples collected on day 63 after the first injection. In Cohort 1b, about two dozen adults aged 18-55 years were enrolled at a single site in Boston, USA, between 29 July and 7 August 2020. Ad26.COV2.S was a replication-incompetent adenovirus type 26 vector that expressed a prefusion-stabilized SARS-CoV-2 spike protein derived from the original Wuhan strain. Details on this clone: What this receptor recognizes is not known. Base qualities are not recorded, but no much larger clone differs from it by a single base.

Deletion took 9 bases off V and 1 base off J, with a span of 13 bases between the germline ends. From the germline V gene, CDR1 is SGHAT and CDR2 is FQNNGV. The CDR3 covers 14 residues, taking in both the cysteine and the phenylalanine. Only the CDR3 portion is preserved as DNA: 42 bases, with reading frame beginning at the first base. The immunoSEQ Assay was the method used to sequence TCRbeta CDR3 regions. After extraction, genomic DNA underwent amplification by bias-controlled multiplex PCR, followed by high-throughput sequencing. In the original analysis: To quantify the absolute abundance of every unique TCRbeta CDR3 region, sequences were collapsed and filtered. T cell fraction was estimated by normalizing TCRbeta template counts to usable DNA, which was measured by amplifying reference genes present in all nucleated cells. Repertoire TCRs were annotated as SARS-CoV-2-specific when V gene, CDR3 amino acid sequence and J gene were exactly matched to a known reactive TCR set. The reference SARS-CoV-2 TCR set was derived from MIRA and filtered for enrichment in COVID-19-positive ImmuneCODE repertoires, a step that removed public or cross-reactive TCRs. Drawing on the MIRA antigens, annotated TCRs were analysed further at the level of specific ORF or position within ORF. Breadth was defined as annotated unique rearrangements over total unique productive rearrangements; depth was the summed frequency of those rearrangements. Two-sided Wilcoxon rank-sum tests were used to compare TCR breadth between groups. Not all clones reach the TCRdb copy of this immuneACCESS table, which keeps in-frame sequences only. Checked studies attribute under half of the gap to unresolved V genes and leave the rest unexplained. The DNA was the basis for D and trimming; V, J and clone size are from that table. A total of around 340,000 clones appear in this sample, about 88% of them only once. 6.4% of the sample goes to the ten largest clones.

This sequence originates from a person aged 18-60 years who received the Ad26.COV2.S COVID-19 vaccine or a placebo. The specimen comprised peripheral blood, sampled in a trial of Ad26.COV2.S vaccine versus placebo. The sequence is built from TRBV11-2 and TRBJ1-5, and perhaps TRBD1 as D gene, on 6 matching bases. The sequenced DNA: TGTGCCAGGAGGCAGGGGCTGAGCAATCAGCCCCAGCATTTT. Translated, it reads CARRQGLSNQPQHF.